This T cell receptor (beta chain) was sequenced for a study of cytomegalovirus exposure and HLA in healthy donors. Study observations and caveats: Equally common other TCR beta chains were less clonally expanded than HLA-associated ones, a later analysis found. Most of the TCR beta V segments (in an earlier analysis) were productive either about 87% or about 30% of the time.

The donors comprised healthy bone marrow donors. The CDR3 has 14 amino acids. J lost 3 bases, V lost 4 bases, and 5 bases had no gene match. Germline V lookup: CDR1 MGHDK, CDR2 SYGVNS. As for this clone: The antigen remains undetermined.

60 Vbeta and 13 Jbeta primers were used in PCR. TCRdb's table, derived via immunoSEQ multiplex PCR, lists solely in-frame clones and lacks some. The repertoire holds 70,000 to 95,000 clones, about four fifths seen once, with roughly 5.3% in the top ten. The chain combines TRBV25-1 with TRBJ1-2, with 7 bases aligning to TRBD1. The receptor was isolated from a woman between 18 and 29 years old in good health and CMV-seropositive. Material: PBMCs. The CDR3, as DNA: TGTGCCAGCAGTGCTCGTACAGGGGACTATGGCTACACCTTC. Translation: CASSARTGDYGYTF.